This T cell receptor (beta chain) was observed in a study of cytomegalovirus exposure and HLA in healthy donors. Study results and caveats: In vitro testing confirmed three CMV-associated chains as specific for CMV antigens. By HLA locus, TCR association rates varied in a later analysis, with DRB1 showing the most and HLA-C the fewest.

CDR1 and CDR2 (germline): KGHSH, LQKENI. The CDR3 has 14 amino acids. The ends were cut back, 1 base at V and 5 bases at J, with 11 bases in the middle. Note on this clone: Antigen: not known.

Amplification used 60 Vbeta primers and 13 Jbeta primers. Sequencing was performed with immunoSEQ multiplex PCR; in TCRdb, only in-frame clones are kept and a portion is missing. Of around 180,000 clones in the sample, more than 60% were seen once. The TCR sequence derives from a woman in her 30s in good health and CMV-seropositive. This sequence joins TRBV18 and TRBJ1-2, with D perhaps TRBD1 (6 bases). Input material: PBMCs. CDR3 DNA: TGTGCCAGCTCACCACGGGGGCCCGGGTATGGCTACACCTTC. This sequence encodes CASSPRGPGYGYTF.